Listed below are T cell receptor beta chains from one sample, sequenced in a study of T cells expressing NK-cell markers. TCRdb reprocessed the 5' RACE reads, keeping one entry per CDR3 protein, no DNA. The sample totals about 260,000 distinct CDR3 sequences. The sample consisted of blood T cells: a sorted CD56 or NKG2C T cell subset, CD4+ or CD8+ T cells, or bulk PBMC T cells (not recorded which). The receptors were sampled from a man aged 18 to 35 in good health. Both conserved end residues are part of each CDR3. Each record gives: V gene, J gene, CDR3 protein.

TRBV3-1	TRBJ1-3	CASSQGQDGNTIYF
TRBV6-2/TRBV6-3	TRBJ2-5	CASSSSDREETQYF
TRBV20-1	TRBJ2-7	CSARRTRSGEQYF
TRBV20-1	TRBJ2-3	CSARTGGPDTQYF
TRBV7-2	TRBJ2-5	CASSLYQETQYF
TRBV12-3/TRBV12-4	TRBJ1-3	CASSILRDTIYF
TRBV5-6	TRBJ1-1	CASSLLGTGNTEAFF
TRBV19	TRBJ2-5	CASTRSLLTWQETQYF
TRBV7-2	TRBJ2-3	CATKPGGDTQYF
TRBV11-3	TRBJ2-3	CASSRDRVPTDTQYF
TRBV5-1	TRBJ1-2	CASRTAVEGYTF
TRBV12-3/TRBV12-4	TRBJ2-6	CASSHMTGSGANVLTF
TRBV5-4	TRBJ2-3	CASSLDPGKDTQYF
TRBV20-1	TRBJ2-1	CSARPGLAGDYNEQFF
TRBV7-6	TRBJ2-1	CASSSLPTSTSYNEQFF
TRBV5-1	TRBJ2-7	CASSLIPGGRSYDQYF
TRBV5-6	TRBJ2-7	CASRPSGRAREQYF
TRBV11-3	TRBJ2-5	CASSGSSRETQYF
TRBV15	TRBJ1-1	CATSKTGVEAFF
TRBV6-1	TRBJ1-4	CASSRRGATNEKLFF
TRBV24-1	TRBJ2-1	CATSSSGIGNEQFF
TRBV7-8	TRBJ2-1	CASSQSGLVNGWNEQFF
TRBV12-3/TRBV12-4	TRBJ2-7	CASRRSRAGGPYEQYF
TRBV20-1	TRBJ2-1	CSARDSRQLEQFF